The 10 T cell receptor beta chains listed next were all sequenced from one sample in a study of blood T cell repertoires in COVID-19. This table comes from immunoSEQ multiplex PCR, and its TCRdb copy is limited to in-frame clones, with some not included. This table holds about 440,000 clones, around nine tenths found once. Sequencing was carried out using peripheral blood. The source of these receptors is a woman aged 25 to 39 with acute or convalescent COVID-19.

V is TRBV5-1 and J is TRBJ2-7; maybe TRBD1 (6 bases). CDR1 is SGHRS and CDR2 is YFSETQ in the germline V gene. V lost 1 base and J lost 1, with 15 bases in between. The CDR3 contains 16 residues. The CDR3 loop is CASSLFGTQHSYEQYF. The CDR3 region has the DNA TGCGCCAGCAGCTTGTTCGGGACACAACATTCCTACGAGCAGTACTTC.

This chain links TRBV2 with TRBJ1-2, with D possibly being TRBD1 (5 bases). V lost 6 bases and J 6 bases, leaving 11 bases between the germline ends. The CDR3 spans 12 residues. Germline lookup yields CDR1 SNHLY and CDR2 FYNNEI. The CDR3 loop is CASRQAAHGYTF. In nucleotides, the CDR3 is TGTGCCAGCAGACAGGCCGCCCATGGCTACACCTTC. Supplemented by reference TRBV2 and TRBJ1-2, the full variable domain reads EPEVTQTPSHQVTQMGQEVILRCVPISNHLYFYWYRQILGQKVEFLVSFYNNEISEKSEIFDDQFSVERPDGSNFTLKIRSTKLEDSAMYFCASRQAAHGYTFGSGTRLTVV.

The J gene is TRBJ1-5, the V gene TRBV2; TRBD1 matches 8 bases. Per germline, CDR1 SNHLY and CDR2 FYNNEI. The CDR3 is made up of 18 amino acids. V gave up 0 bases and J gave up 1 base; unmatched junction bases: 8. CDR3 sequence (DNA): TGTGCCAGCAGTGAAGCGCTTCGATGGACAGGGAGCAATCAGCCCCAGCATTTT. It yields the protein CASSEALRWTGSNQPQHF.

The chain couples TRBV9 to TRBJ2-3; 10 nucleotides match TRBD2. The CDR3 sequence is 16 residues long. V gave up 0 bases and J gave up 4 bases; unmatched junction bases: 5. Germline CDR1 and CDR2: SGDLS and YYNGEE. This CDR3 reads CASSVVTSGVADTQYF. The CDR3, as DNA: TGTGCCAGCAGCGTAGTCACTAGCGGGGTCGCAGATACGCAGTATTTT.

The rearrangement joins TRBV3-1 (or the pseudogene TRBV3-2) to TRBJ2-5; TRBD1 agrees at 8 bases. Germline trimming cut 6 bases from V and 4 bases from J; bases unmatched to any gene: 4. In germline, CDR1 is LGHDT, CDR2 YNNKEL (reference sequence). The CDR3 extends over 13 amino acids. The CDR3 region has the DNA TGTGCCAGCAGTTTCGGACAGGGAGAGACCCAGTACTTC. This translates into CASSFGQGETQYF.

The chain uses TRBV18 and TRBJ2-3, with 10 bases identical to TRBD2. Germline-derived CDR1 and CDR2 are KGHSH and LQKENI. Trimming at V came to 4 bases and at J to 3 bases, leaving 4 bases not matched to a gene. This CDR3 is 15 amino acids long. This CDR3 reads CASSLAGGQTDTQYF. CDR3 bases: TGTGCCAGCTCACTAGCGGGGGGCCAGACAGATACGCAGTATTTT.

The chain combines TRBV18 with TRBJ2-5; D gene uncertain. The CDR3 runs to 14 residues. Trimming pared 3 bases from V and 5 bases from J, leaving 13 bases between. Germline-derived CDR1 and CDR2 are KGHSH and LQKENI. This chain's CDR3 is CASSPSIPMETQYF. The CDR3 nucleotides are TGTGCCAGCTCACCCAGTATTCCCATGGAGACCCAGTACTTC.

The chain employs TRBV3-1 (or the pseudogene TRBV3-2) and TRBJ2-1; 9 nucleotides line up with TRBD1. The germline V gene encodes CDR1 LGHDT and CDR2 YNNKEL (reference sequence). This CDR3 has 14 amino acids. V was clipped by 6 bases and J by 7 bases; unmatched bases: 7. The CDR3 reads CASSEGQGRNEQFF. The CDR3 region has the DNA TGTGCCAGCAGTGAAGGACAGGGGCGGAATGAGCAGTTCTTC.

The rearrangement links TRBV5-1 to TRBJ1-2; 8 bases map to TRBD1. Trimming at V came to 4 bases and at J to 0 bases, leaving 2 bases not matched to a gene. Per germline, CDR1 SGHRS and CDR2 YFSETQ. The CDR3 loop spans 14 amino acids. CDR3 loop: CASSGQGANYGYTF. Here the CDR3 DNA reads TGCGCCAGCAGCGGACAGGGTGCTAACTATGGCTACACCTTC.

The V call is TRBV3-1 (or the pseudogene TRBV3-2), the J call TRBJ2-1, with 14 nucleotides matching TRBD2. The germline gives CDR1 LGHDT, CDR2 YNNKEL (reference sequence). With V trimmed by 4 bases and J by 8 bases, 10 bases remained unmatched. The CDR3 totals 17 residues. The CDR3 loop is CASSPRLAGGRSYEQFF. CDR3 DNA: TGTGCCAGCAGCCCAAGACTAGCGGGGGGGCGATCGTATGAGCAGTTCTTC.